This T cell receptor (beta chain) derives from a study of CD8+ T cells in alopecia areata. In each case, RNA was isolated and then reverse transcribed into cDNA as the sequencing template. Libraries were prepared by immunoSEQ multiplex PCR; TCRdb keeps only in-frame clonotypes and omits some of them. Of approximately 210,000 clones in the sample, approximately 72% were seen once. The CDR3 spans 14 residues. Germline-derived CDR1 and CDR2 are MNHEY and SVGAGI. Between the trimmed V and J ends, which lost 8 bases and 10 bases, there was a span of 18 bases. Treatment specified: oral pan-JAK inhibitor, 5-10 mg twice daily.

This TCR was sampled from a human donor with alopecia areata. The sample here was CD4+ T cells sorted from blood, taken at roughly week 45, from a patient treated with tofacitinib. V and J are TRBV6-5 and TRBJ1-6; tentatively, D is TRBD1 (6 bases). The CDR3 DNA reads TGTGCCAGCTCGTCCAGGGGAAGGCGATCACCCCTCCACTTT. It is translated as CASSSRGRRSPLHF.